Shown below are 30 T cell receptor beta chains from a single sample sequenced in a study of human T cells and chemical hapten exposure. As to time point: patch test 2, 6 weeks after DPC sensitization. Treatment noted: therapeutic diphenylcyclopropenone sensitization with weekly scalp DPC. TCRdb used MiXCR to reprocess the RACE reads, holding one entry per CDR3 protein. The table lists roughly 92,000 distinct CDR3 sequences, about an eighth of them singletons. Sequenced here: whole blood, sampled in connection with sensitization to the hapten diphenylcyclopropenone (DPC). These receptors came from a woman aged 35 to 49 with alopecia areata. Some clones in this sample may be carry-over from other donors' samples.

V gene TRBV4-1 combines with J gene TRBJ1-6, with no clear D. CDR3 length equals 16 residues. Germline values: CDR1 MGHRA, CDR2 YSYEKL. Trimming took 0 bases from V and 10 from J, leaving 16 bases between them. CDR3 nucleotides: TGCGCCAGCAGCCAAGATCAGGCACAATCGGGGTCACCCCTCCACTTT. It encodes CASSQDQAQSGSPLHF.

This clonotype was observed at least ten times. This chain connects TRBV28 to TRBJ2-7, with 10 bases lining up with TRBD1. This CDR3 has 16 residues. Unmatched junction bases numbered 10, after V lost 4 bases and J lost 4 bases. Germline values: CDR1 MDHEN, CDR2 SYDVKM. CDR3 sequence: CASSSSGTGVGYEQYF. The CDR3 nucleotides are TGTGCCAGCAGTTCTTCCGGGACAGGGGTAGGTTACGAGCAGTACTTC.

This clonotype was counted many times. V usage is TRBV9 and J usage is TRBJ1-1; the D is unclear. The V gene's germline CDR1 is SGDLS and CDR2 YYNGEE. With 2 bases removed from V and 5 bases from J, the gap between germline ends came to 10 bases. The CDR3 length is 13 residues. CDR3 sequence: CASSVSSGTEAFF. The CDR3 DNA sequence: TGTGCCAGCAGCGTGTCAAGTGGGACTGAAGCTTTCTTT.

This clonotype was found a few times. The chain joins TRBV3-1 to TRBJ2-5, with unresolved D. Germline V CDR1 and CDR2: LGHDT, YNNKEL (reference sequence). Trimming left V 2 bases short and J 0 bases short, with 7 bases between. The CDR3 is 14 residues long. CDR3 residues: CASSQQRDQETQYF. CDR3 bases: TGTGCCAGCAGCCAACAACGGGACCAAGAGACCCAGTACTTC.

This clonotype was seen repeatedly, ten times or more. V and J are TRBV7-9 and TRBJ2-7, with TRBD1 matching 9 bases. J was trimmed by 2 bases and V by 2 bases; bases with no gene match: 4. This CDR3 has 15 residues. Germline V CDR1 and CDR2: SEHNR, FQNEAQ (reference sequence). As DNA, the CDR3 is TGTGCCAGCAGCTTATCCGGGACAGGGACCTACGAGCAGTACTTC. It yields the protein CASSLSGTGTYEQYF.

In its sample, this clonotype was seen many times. In nucleotides, the CDR3 is TGTGCCTGGAGGGGCGGGGTTAGCACAGATACGCAGTATTTT. Translated: CAWRGGVSTDTQYF. V usage is TRBV30 and J usage is TRBJ2-3; TRBD2 is a possible D gene (6 bases). Trimming removed 3 bases from V and 0 bases from J, with 10 bases in between. This CDR3 comprises 14 residues. CDR1 is GTSNPN, CDR2 SVGIG, per germline (reference sequence).

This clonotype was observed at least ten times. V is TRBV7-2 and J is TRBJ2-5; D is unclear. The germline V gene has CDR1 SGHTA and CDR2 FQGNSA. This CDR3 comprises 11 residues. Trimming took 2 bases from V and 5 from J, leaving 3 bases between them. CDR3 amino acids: CASSLLETQYF. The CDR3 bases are TGTGCCAGCAGCTTACTCGAGACCCAGTACTTC.

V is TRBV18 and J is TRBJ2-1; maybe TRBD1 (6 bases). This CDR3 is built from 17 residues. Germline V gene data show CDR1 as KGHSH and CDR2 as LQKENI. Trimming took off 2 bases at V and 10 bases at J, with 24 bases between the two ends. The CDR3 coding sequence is TGTGCCAGCTCACCAGGACCCAGGGGCTTGGTGGTTTGGGAGCAGTTCTTC. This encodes CASSPGPRGLVVWEQFF.

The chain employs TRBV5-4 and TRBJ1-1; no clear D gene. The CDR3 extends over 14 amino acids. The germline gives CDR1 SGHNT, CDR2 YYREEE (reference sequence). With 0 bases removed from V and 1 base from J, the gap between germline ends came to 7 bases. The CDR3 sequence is CASSLGRGNTEAFF. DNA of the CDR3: TGTGCCAGCAGCTTGGGGCGGGGGAACACTGAAGCTTTCTTT.

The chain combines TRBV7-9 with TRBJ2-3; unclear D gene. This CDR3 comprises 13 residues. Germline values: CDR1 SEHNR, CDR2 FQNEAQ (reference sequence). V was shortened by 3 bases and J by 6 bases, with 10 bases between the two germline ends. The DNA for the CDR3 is TGTGCCAGCAGCTTGCAGGTACAGGATACGCAGTATTTT. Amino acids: CASSLQVQDTQYF.

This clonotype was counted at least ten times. CDR3 region: CSVGSGPEAFF. The CDR3 DNA reads as TGCAGCGTTGGGTCAGGGCCTGAAGCTTTCTTT. The V and J genes are TRBV29-1 and TRBJ1-1, with D possibly being TRBD1 (5 bases). CDR3 length equals 11 residues. Germline V gene data show CDR1 as SQVTM and CDR2 as ANQGSEA. V was trimmed by 4 bases and J by 6 bases, leaving 9 bases between them.

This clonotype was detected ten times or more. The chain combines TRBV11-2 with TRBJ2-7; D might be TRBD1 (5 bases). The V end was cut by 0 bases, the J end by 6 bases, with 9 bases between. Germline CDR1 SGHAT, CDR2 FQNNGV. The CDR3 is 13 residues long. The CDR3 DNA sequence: TGTGCCAGCAGCTTAGATCCCCAGGGCGAGCAGTACTTC. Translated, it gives CASSLDPQGEQYF.

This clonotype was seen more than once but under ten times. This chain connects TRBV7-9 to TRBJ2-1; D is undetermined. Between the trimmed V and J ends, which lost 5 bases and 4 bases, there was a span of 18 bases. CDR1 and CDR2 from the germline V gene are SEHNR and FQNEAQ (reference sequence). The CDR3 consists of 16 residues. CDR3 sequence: CASSQQLGNLYNEQFF. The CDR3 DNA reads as TGTGCCAGCAGCCAACAGTTGGGTAACCTTTACAATGAGCAGTTCTTC.

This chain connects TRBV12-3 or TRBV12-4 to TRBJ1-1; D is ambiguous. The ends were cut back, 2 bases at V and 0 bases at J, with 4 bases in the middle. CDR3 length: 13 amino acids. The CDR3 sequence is CASSLLVNTEAFF. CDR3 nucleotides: TGTGCCAGCAGTTTACTGGTGAACACTGAAGCTTTCTTT.

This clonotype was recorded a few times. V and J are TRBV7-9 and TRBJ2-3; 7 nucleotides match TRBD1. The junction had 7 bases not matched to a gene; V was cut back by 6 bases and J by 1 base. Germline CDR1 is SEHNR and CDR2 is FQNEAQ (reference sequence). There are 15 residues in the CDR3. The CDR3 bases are TGTGCCAGCAGTTACGAAGGGGGCGGCACAGATACGCAGTATTTT. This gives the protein CASSYEGGGTDTQYF.

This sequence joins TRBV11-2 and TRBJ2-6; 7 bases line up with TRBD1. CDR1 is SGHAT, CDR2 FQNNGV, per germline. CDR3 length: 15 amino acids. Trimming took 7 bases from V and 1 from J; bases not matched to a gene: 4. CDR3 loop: CASNNRGSGANVLTF. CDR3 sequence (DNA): TGTGCCAGCAATAACAGGGGATCTGGGGCCAACGTCCTGACTTTC.

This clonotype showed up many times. The CDR3 sequence: CASSPGGTYGYTF. CDR3 coding DNA: TGTGCCAGCTCACCAGGCGGAACATATGGCTACACCTTC. The gene calls are TRBV18 and TRBJ1-2, with D unresolved. Germline-derived CDR1 and CDR2 are KGHSH and LQKENI. Trimming cost V 2 bases and J 5 bases, with 9 bases left between them. The CDR3 has 13 amino acids.

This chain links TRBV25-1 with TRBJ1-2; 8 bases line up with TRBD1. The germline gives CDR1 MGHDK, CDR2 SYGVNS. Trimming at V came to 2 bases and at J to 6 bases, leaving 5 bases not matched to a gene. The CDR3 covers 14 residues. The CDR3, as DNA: TGTGCCAGCAGTGAAAGGGGGACAGGAGATGGCTACACCTTC. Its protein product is CASSERGTGDGYTF.

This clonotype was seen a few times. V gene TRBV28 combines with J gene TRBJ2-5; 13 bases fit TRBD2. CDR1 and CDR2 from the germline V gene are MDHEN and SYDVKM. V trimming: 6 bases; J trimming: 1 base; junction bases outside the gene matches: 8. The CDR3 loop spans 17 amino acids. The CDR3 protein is CASSLNRLAGGQETQYF. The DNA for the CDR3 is TGTGCCAGCAGCCTCAACCGACTAGCGGGAGGCCAAGAGACCCAGTACTTC.

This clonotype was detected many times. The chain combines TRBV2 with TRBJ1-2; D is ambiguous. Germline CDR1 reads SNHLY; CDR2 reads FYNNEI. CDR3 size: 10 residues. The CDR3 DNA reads TGTGCTCACCCCGTTCGCGGCTACACCTTC. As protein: CAHPVRGYTF.

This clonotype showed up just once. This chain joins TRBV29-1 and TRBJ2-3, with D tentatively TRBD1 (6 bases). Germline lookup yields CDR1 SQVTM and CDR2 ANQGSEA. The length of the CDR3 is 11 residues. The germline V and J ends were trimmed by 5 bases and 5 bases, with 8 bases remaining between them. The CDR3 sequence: CSVLGGDTQYF. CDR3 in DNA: TGCAGCGTTTTAGGGGGAGATACGCAGTATTTT.

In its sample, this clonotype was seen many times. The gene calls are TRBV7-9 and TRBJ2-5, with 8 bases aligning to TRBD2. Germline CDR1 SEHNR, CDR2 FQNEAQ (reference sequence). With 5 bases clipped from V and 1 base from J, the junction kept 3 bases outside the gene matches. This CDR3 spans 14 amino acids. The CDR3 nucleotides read TGTGCCAGCAGCATTAGCGGGGCCCAAGAGACCCAGTACTTC. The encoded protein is CASSISGAQETQYF.

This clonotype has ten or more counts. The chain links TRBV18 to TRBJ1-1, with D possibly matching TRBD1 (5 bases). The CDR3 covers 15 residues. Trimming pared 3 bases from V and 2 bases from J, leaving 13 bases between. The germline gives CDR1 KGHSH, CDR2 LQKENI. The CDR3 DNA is TGTGCCAGCTCACCTTCTACAGGCCTAAACACTGAAGCTTTCTTT. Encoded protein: CASSPSTGLNTEAFF.

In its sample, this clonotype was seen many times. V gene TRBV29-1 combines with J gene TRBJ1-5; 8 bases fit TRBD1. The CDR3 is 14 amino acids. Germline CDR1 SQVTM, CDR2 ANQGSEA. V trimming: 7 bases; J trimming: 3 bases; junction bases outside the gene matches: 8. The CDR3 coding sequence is TGCAGCGCCCGACAGGGGCTTCTCAATCAGCCCCAGCATTTT. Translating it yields CSARQGLLNQPQHF. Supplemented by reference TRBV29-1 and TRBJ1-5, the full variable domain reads SAVISQKPSRDICQRGTSLTIQCQVDSQVTMMFWYRQQPGQSLTLIATANQGSEATYESGFVIDKFPISRPNLTFSTLTVSNMSPEDSSIYLCSARQGLLNQPQHFGDGTRLSIL.

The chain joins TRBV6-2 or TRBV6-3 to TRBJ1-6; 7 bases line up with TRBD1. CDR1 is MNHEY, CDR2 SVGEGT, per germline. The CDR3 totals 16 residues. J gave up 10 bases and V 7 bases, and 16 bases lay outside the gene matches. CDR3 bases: TGTGCCAGCACACGGACAGGAGGCGCGAGTCCGTCACCCCTCCACTTT. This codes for CASTRTGGASPSPLHF.

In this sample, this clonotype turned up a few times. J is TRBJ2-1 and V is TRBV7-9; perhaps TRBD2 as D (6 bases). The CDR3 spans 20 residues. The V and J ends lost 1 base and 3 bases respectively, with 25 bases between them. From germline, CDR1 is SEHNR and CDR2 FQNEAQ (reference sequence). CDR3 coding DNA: TGTGCCAGCAGCTTAGGACTGCTAGCCTGGGAGGCCCATTACTACAATGAGCAGTTCTTC. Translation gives CASSLGLLAWEAHYYNEQFF.

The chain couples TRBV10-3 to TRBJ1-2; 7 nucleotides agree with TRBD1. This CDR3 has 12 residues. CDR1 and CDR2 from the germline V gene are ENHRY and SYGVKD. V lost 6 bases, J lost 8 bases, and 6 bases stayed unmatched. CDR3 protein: CAISPTGTGYTF. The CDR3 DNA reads TGTGCCATCAGCCCGACAGGGACCGGCTACACCTTC.

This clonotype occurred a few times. The CDR3 reads CASRASWRTGELFF. CDR3 bases: TGTGCCAGCAGGGCTTCCTGGCGCACCGGGGAGCTGTTTTTT. This rearrangement joins TRBV6-5 to TRBJ2-2; D unresolved. V shed 6 bases and J shed 4 bases, with 12 bases lying between them. In germline, CDR1 is MNHEY, CDR2 SVGAGI. The CDR3 loop spans 14 amino acids.

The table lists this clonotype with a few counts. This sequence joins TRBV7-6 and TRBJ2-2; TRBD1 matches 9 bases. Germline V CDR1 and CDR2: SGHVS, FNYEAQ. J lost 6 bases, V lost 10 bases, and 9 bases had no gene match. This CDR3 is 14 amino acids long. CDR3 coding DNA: TGTGCCACCGGTCCGGGACAGGGCCCCGGGGAGCTGTTTTTT. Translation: CATGPGQGPGELFF. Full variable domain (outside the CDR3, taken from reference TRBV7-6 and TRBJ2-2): GAGVSQSPRYKVTKRGQDVALRCDPISGHVSLYWYRQALGQGPEFLTYFNYEAQQDKSGLPNDRFSAERPEGSISTLTIQRTEQRDSAMYRCATGPGQGPGELFFGEGSRLTVL.

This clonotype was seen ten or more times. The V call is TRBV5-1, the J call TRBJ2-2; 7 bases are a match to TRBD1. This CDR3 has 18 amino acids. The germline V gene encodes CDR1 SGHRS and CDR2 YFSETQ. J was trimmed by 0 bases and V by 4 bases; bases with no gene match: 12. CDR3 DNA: TGCGCCAGCAGCCGCCGGGACAGCCTCGTATCGAACACCGGGGAGCTGTTTTTT. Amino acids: CASSRRDSLVSNTGELFF.